Listed here are 17 T cell receptor beta chains from one sample, sequenced in a study of blood T cell repertoires in COVID-19. The data were produced by immunoSEQ multiplex PCR, yet TCRdb's version contains in-frame clones alone and is incomplete. The data show about 76,000 clones, 82% seen once. The sequencing sample was made of peripheral blood. These receptors were obtained from a human donor in a cohort sampled during active COVID-19.

This chain uses TRBV5-1 with TRBJ2-7; 15 nucleotides agree with TRBD2. V gave up 2 bases and J gave up 4 bases; unmatched junction bases: 1. Germline values: CDR1 SGHRS, CDR2 YFSETQ. The CDR3 consists of 15 residues. CDR3 region: CASSLGTSGGYEQYF. The CDR3 DNA sequence: TGCGCCAGCAGCTTAGGGACTAGCGGGGGGTACGAGCAGTACTTC.

The gene calls are TRBV5-1 and TRBJ1-4; D perhaps matches TRBD1 (6 bases). The CDR3 contains 15 residues. CDR1 is SGHRS, CDR2 YFSETQ, per germline. The germline V and J ends were trimmed by 4 bases and 4 bases, with 14 bases remaining between them. The CDR3 DNA sequence: TGCGCCAGCAGCCCACAGGGAGGGAATAATGAAAAACTGTTTTTT. It translates to CASSPQGGNNEKLFF.

Only a few counts were recorded for this clone. The chain employs TRBV29-1 and TRBJ1-4; 7 bases align to TRBD1. J gave up 3 bases and V 6 bases, and 4 bases lay outside the gene matches. Germline CDR1 reads SQVTM; CDR2 reads ANQGSEA. This CDR3 contains 13 residues. As DNA, the CDR3 is TGCAGCGTAGCCGGGACAGCTAATGAAAAACTGTTTTTT. Translating it yields CSVAGTANEKLFF. The full variable domain, in which reference TRBV29-1 and TRBJ1-4 provide the parts outside the CDR3, is SAVISQKPSRDICQRGTSLTIQCQVDSQVTMMFWYRQQPGQSLTLIATANQGSEATYESGFVIDKFPISRPNLTFSTLTVSNMSPEDSSIYLCSVAGTANEKLFFGSGTQLSVL.

This chain links TRBV24-1 with TRBJ2-3; no firm D call. CDR3 size: 14 residues. Trimming shortened V by 2 bases and J by 7 bases, and 12 bases separated the two germline ends. Germline-derived CDR1 and CDR2 are KGHDR and SFDVKD. This chain's CDR3 is CATSDSLGANTQYF. CDR3 in DNA: TGTGCCACCAGTGATTCCCTCGGTGCGAATACGCAGTATTTT.

V and J are TRBV5-5 and TRBJ2-5; D possibly corresponds to TRBD2 (5 bases). This CDR3 is built from 13 residues. V lost 4 bases and J lost 3, with 10 bases in between. From germline, CDR1 is SGHKS and CDR2 YYEKEE (reference sequence). CDR3 in DNA: TGTGCCAGCAGCCGGGAAGAGGAAGAGACCCAGTACTTC. Translating it yields CASSREEEETQYF.

The V call is TRBV7-8, the J call TRBJ2-5, with a possible D match to TRBD1 (6 bases). Between the trimmed V and J ends, which lost 7 bases and 5 bases, there was a span of 17 bases. The CDR3 loop spans 14 amino acids. Germline V gene data show CDR1 as SGHVS and CDR2 as FQNEAQ. Here the CDR3 reads CASNLGADRETQYF. The CDR3 DNA reads TGTGCCAGCAATCTGGGGGCGGACCGGGAGACCCAGTACTTC.

This clone was found a few times. This chain connects TRBV15 to TRBJ2-7, with 7 positions matching TRBD1. The ends lost 0 bases at V and 8 bases at J; junction bases unmatched: 13. The CDR3 is made up of 16 amino acids. Germline lookup yields CDR1 LNHNV and CDR2 YYDKDF (reference sequence). CDR3 coding DNA: TGTGCCACCAGCAGAGATTTTACAGGGGCAGCCAGGAAGCAGTACTTC. Its translation is CATSRDFTGAARKQYF. The variable domain in full, with the rest retrieved from reference TRBV15 and TRBJ2-7, is DAMVIQNPRYQVTQFGKPVTLSCSQTLNHNVMYWYQQKSSQAPKLLFHYYDKDFNNEADTPDNFQSRRPNTSFCFLDIRSPGLGDTAMYLCATSRDFTGAARKQYFGPGTRLTVT.

The table lists this clone with a few counts. The chain joins TRBV6-1 to TRBJ2-3, with D maybe TRBD2 (5 bases). This CDR3 is built from 15 residues. Germline CDR1 MNHNS, CDR2 SASEGT. V lost 2 bases and J lost 0, with 9 bases in between. The CDR3 here is CASSESAGSTDTQYF. As DNA, the CDR3 is TGTGCCAGCAGTGAATCGGCGGGCAGCACAGATACGCAGTATTTT.

The chain joins TRBV13 to TRBJ2-1, with 12 bases lining up with TRBD2. There are 17 residues in the CDR3. V shed 5 bases, J shed 5 bases, and the junction held 10 bases outside the gene matches. Germline loops: CDR1 PRHDT, CDR2 FYEKMQ (reference sequence). CDR3 sequence (DNA): TGTGCCAGCAGCACCGAACTAGCGGGGGGTTCTGACAATGAGCAGTTCTTC. This encodes CASSTELAGGSDNEQFF.

V gene TRBV5-4 combines with J gene TRBJ1-3; the D is unclear. The length of the CDR3 is 14 residues. CDR1 is SGHNT and CDR2 is YYREEE in the germline V gene (reference sequence). V was clipped by 0 bases and J by 0 bases, with 4 bases between them. CDR3 sequence (DNA): TGTGCCAGCAGCTTGGATATCTCTGGAAACACCATATATTTT. Residues: CASSLDISGNTIYF.

The rearrangement joins TRBV5-1 to TRBJ1-6; no reliable D call. The CDR3 contains 15 residues. The V end lost 4 bases, the J end lost 9 bases, and 17 bases lay between the germline ends. Germline CDR1 reads SGHRS; CDR2 reads YFSETQ. The DNA of the CDR3 is TGCGCCAGCAGCCTGGCCAGCCTCGGGAGTTCACCCCTCCACTTT. It codes for CASSLASLGSSPLHF.

This clone was seen a handful of times. The chain recombines TRBV5-1 with TRBJ2-2; a possible D gene is TRBD1 (5 bases). The CDR3 is 15 residues long. Per germline, CDR1 SGHRS and CDR2 YFSETQ. The V and J ends lost 4 bases and 5 bases respectively, with 15 bases between them. In DNA, the CDR3 is TGCGCCAGCAGCGTCGCCAGGGCCGGAACCGGGGAGCTGTTTTTT. As protein: CASSVARAGTGELFF.

The genes are TRBV6-4 and TRBJ1-1, with D possibly matching TRBD1 (5 bases). CDR1 and CDR2 (germline): MRHNA, SNTAGT. This CDR3 is built from 13 residues. V lost 3 bases and J 4 bases, leaving 9 bases between the germline ends. The CDR3 nucleotides are TGTGCCAGCAGTGAGGGGAGGGGCACTGAAGCTTTCTTT. Residues: CASSEGRGTEAFF.

The chain employs TRBV24-1 and TRBJ2-5; a possible D gene is TRBD2 (6 bases). V was clipped by 3 bases and J by 3 bases, with 13 bases between them. Per germline, CDR1 KGHDR and CDR2 SFDVKD. This CDR3 has 15 residues. CDR3 nucleotides: TGTGCCACCAGTGATGGGACTTTTGGGGAAGAGACCCAGTACTTC. Amino acids: CATSDGTFGEETQYF.

This chain joins TRBV11-2 and TRBJ1-2; D is perhaps TRBD1 (5 bases). CDR1 is SGHAT and CDR2 is FQNNGV in the germline V gene. CDR3 length: 16 amino acids. Trimming removed 5 bases from V and 6 bases from J, with 22 bases in between. The CDR3 reads CASSPNRGYGGDGYTF. In DNA form, the CDR3 reads TGTGCCAGCAGCCCCAACCGGGGGTACGGGGGGGATGGCTACACCTTC.

The chain carries TRBV11-1 and TRBJ1-1; 8 bases are shared with TRBD1. CDR3 length equals 15 residues. After removal of 5 bases from V and 0 bases from J, the junction contained 5 bases not matched to a gene. Germline V gene lookup returns CDR1 SGHAT and CDR2 FQDESV (reference sequence). The CDR3 protein is CASSPGQGLNTEAFF. CDR3 in DNA: TGTGCCAGCAGCCCAGGACAGGGTTTGAACACTGAAGCTTTCTTT.

The V call is TRBV5-4, the J call TRBJ2-3, with D perhaps TRBD2 (7 bases). Trimming took off 4 bases at V and 6 bases at J, with 24 bases between the two ends. Germline V gene lookup returns CDR1 SGHNT and CDR2 YYREEE (reference sequence). This CDR3 has 17 residues. CDR3 region: CASSGPWRGQNPDTQYF. The CDR3 DNA reads TGTGCCAGCAGCGGGCCCTGGCGGGGGCAAAACCCCGATACGCAGTATTTT.